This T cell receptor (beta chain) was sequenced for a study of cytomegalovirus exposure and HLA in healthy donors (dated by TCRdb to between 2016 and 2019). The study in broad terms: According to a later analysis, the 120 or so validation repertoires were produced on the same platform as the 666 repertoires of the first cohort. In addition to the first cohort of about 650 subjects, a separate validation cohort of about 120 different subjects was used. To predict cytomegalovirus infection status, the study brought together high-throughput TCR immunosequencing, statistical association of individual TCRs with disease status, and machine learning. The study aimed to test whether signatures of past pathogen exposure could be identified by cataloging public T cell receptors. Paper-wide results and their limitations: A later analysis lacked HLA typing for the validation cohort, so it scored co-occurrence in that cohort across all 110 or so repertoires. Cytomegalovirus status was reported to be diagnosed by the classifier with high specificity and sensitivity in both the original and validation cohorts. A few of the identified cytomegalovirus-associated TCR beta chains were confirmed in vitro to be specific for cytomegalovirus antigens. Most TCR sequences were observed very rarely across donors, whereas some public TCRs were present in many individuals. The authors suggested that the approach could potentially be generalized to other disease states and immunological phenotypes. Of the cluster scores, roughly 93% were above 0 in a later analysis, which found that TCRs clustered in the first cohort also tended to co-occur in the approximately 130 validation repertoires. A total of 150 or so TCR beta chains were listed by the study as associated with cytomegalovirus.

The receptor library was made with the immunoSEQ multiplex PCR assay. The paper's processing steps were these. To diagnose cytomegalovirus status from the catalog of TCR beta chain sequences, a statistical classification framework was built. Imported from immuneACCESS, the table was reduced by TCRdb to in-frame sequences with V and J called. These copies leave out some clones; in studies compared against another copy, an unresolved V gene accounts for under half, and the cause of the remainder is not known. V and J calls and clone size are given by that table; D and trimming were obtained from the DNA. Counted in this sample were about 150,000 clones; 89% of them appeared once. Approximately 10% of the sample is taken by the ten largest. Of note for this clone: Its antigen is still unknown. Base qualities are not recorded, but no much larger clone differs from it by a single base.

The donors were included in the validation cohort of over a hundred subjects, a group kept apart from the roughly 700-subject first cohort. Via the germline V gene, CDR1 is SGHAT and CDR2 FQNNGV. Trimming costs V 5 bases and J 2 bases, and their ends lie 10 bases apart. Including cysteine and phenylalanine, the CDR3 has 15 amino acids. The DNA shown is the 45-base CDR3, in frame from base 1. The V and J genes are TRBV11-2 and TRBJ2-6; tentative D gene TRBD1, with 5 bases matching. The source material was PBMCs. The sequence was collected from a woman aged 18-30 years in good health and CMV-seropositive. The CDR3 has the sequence CASSPAQAGANVLTF. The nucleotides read TGTGCCAGCAGCCCCGCACAGGCTGGGGCCAACGTCCTGACTTTC.